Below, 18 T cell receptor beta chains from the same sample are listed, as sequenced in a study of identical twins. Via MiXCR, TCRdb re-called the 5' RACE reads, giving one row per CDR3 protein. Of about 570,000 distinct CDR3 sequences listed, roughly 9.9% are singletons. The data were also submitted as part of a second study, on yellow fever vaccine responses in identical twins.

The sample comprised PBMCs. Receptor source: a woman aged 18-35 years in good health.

CDR3 coding DNA: TGTGCCAGCAGCTTAGAAGGGACTAGCGGGAGGGCCTACAATGAGCAGTTCTTC. Translated: CASSLEGTSGRAYNEQFF. The chain couples TRBV11-2 to TRBJ2-1; 16 bases line up with TRBD2. The V segment lost 0 bases and the J segment 2 bases; nucleotides outside the gene matches: 1. CDR1 is SGHAT, CDR2 FQNNGV, per germline. This CDR3 is built from 18 residues.

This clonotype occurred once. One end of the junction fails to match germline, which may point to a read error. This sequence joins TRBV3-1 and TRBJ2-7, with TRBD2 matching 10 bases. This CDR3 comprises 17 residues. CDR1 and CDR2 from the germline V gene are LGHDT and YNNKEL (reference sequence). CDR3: CASTQAGLARRSYEQYF. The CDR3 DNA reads TGTGCCAGCACCCAAGCGGGACTAGCGAGAAGGTCTTACGAGCAGTACTTC.

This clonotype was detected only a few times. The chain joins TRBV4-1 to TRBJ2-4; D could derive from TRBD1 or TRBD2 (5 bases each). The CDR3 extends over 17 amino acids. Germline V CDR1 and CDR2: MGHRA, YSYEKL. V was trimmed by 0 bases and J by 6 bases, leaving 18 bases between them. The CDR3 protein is CASSQDQWGQRGNIQYF. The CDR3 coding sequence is TGCGCCAGCAGCCAAGATCAATGGGGTCAGAGGGGAAACATTCAGTACTTC.

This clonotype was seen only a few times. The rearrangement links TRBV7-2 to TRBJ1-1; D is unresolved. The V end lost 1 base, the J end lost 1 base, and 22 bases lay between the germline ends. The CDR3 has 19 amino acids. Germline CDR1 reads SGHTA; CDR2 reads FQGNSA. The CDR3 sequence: CASSLGPLGVGPRNTEAFF. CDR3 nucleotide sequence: TGTGCCAGCAGCTTAGGGCCCCTCGGGGTAGGGCCACGGAACACTGAAGCTTTCTTT.

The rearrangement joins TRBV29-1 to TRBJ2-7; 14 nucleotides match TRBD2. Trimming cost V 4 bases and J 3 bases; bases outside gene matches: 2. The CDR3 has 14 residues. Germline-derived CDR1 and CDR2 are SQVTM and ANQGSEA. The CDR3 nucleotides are TGCAGCGTTGGGACTAGCGGGAGGATCTACGAGCAGTACTTC. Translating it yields CSVGTSGRIYEQYF.

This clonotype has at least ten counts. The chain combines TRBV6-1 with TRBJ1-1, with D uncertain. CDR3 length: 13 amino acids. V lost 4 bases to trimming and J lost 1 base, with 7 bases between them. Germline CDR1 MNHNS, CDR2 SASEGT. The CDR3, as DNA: TGTGCCAGCAGTGTGGGAAAGAACACTGAAGCTTTCTTT. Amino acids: CASSVGKNTEAFF.

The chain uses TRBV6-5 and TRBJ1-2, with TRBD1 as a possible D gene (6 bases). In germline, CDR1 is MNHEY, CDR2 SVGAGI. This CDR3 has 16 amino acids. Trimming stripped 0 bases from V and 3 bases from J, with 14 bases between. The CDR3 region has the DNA TGTGCCAGCAGTTACTCGCTCCGGGAGGGGGACTATGGCTACACCTTC. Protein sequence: CASSYSLREGDYGYTF.

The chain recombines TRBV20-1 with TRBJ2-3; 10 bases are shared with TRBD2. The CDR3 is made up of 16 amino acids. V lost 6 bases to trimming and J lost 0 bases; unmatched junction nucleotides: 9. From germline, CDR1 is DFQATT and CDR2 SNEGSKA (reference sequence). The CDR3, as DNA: TGCAGTGCCCGGGGAGTAGCGGGGGGAAGCACAGATACGCAGTATTTT. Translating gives CSARGVAGGSTDTQYF.

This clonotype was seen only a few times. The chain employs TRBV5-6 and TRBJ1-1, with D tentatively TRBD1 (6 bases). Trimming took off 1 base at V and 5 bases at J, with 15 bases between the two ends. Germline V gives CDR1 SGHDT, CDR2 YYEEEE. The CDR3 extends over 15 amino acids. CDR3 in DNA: TGTGCCAGCAGCTTGATTCGGGGGGCGGAGACTGAAGCTTTCTTT. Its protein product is CASSLIRGAETEAFF.

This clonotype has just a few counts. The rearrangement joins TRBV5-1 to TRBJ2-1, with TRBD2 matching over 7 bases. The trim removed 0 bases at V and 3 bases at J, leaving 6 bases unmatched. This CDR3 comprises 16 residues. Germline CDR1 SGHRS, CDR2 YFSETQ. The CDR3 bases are TGCGCCAGCAGCTTGGCCGGTTCGGGGGGCTACAATGAGCAGTTCTTC. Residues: CASSLAGSGGYNEQFF. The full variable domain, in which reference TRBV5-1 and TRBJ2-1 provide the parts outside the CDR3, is KAGVTQTPRYLIKTRGQQVTLSCSPISGHRSVSWYQQTPGQGLQFLFEYFSETQRNKGNFPGRFSGRQFSNSRSEMNVSTLELGDSALYLCASSLAGSGGYNEQFFGPGTRLTVL.

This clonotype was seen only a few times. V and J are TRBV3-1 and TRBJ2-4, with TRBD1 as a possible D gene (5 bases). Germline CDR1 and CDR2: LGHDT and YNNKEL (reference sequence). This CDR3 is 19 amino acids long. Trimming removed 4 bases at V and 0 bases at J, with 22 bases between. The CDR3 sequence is CASSPFNNRGYVAKNIQYF. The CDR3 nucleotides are TGTGCCAGCAGCCCCTTTAATAATAGGGGTTACGTAGCCAAAAACATTCAGTACTTC. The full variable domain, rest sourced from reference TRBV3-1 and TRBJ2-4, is DTAVSQTPKYLVTQMGNDKSIKCEQNLGHDTMYWYKQDSKKFLKIMFSYNNKELIINETVPNRFSPKSPDKAHLNLHINSLELGDSAVYFCASSPFNNRGYVAKNIQYFGAGTRLSVL.

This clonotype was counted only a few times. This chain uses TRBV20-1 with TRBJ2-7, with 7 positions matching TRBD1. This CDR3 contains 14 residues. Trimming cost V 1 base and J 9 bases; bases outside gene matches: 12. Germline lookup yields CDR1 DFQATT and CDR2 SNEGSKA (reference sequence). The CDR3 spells CSARGIDRDRGQYF. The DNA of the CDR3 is TGCAGTGCTAGAGGGATTGACAGGGACAGAGGGCAGTACTTC.

The CDR3: CASSPRTGRVTQYF. The CDR3 coding sequence is TGTGCCAGCAGTCCCCGGACAGGACGGGTAACCCAGTACTTC. The gene calls are TRBV28 and TRBJ2-5; 7 bases are shared with TRBD1. This CDR3 contains 14 residues. Germline assignment: CDR1 MDHEN and CDR2 SYDVKM. V was pared by 5 bases and J by 8 bases, with 11 bases of the junction left unmatched.

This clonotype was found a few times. The DNA of the CDR3 is TGTGCCAGCAGTTTCGGCGGGAGGGCCTACGAGCAGTACTTC. Its protein product is CASSFGGRAYEQYF. The V gene is TRBV28, the J gene TRBJ2-7, with TRBD2 identical over 9 bases. V gave up 3 bases and J gave up 2 bases; unmatched junction bases: 2. Germline V lookup: CDR1 MDHEN, CDR2 SYDVKM. The CDR3 runs 14 residues.

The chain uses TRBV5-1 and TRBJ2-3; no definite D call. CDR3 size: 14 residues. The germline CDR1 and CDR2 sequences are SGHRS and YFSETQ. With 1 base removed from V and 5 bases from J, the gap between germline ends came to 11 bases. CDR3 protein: CASSLTKPGDTQYF. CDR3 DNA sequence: TGCGCCAGCAGCTTGACCAAGCCCGGAGATACGCAGTATTTT. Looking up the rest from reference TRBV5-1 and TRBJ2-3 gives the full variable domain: KAGVTQTPRYLIKTRGQQVTLSCSPISGHRSVSWYQQTPGQGLQFLFEYFSETQRNKGNFPGRFSGRQFSNSRSEMNVSTLELGDSALYLCASSLTKPGDTQYFGPGTRLTVL.

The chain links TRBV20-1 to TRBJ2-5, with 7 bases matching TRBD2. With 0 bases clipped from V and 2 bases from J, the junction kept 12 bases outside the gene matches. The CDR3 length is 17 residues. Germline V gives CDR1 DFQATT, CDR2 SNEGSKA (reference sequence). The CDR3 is CSARDYTGGSKQETQYF. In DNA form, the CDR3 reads TGCAGTGCTAGAGATTATACGGGAGGTTCGAAACAAGAGACCCAGTACTTC.

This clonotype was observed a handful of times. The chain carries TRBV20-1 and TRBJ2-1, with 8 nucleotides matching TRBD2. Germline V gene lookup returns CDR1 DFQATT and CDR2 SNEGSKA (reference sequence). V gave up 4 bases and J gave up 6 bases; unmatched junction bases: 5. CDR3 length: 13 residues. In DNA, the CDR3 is TGCAGTGCTAAACCCGGGACTAGCAATGAGCAGTTCTTC. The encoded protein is CSAKPGTSNEQFF.

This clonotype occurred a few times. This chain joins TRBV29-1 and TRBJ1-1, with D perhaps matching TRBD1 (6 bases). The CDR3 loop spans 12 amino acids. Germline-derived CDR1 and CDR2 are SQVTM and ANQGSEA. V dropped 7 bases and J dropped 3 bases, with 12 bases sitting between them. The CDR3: CSAEGGDTEAFF. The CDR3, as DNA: TGCAGCGCCGAGGGGGGTGACACTGAAGCTTTCTTT. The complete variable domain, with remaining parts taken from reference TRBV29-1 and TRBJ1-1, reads SAVISQKPSRDICQRGTSLTIQCQVDSQVTMMFWYRQQPGQSLTLIATANQGSEATYESGFVIDKFPISRPNLTFSTLTVSNMSPEDSSIYLCSAEGGDTEAFFGQGTRLTVV.